This TCR beta chain is drawn from a study of blood T cell repertoires in COVID-19. On the study more broadly: COVID-19 samples collected from the United States, Italy and Spain covered acute and convalescent phases. T cells, B-cell-depleted T cells, or PBMCs provided the cDNA or gDNA that served as material.

CDR1 and CDR2 from the germline V gene are MDHEN and SYDVKM. The V end was cut by 1 base, the J end by 5 bases, with 11 bases between. This CDR3 region has 14 residues. As originally analysed: Estimates of nucleated cell counts were drawn from the amplification of reference gene primers. Clones were sequenced by immunoSEQ multiplex PCR, and TCRdb holds only the in-frame ones, with some missing. V, J and clone size derive from that table, while D and trimming were established from the DNA sequence. The table has 250,000 to 350,000 clones, approximately 90% seen once. This TCR was recovered from a woman aged 50 to 60 who had recovered from COVID-19. The sample consisted of peripheral blood. V and J are TRBV28 and TRBJ2-5; maybe TRBD1 (7 bases). CDR3 DNA: TGTGCCAGCAGTTTATTGCCAGGGGGGGAGACCCAGTACTTC. Amino acid sequence: CASSLLPGGETQYF.